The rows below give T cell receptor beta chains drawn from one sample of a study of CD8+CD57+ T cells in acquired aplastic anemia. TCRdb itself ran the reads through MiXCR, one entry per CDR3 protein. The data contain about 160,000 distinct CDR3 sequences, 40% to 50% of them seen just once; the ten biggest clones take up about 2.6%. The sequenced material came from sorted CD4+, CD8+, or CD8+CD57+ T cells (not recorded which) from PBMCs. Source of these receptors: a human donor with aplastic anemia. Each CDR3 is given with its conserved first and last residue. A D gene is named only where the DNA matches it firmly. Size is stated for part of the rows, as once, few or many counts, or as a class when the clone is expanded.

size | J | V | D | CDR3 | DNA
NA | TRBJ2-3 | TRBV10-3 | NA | CAITEGERIVTDTQYF | TGTGCCATCACCGAAGGGGAACGGATCGTCACAGATACGCAGTATTTT
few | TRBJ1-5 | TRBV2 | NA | CASSEVDFQPQHF | TGTGCCAGCAGTGAAGTGGATTTCCAGCCCCAGCATTTT
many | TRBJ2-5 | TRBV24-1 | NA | CATSDYGETQYF | TGTGCCACCAGTGATTACGGGGAGACCCAGTACTTC
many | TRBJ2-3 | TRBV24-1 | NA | CATRGTGTDTQYF | TGTGCCACCAGGGGGACGGGAACAGATACGCAGTATTTT
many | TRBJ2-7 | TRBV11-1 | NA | CASSLGNNRMDYEQYF | TGTGCCAGCAGCTTAGGAAACAACAGGATGGACTACGAGCAGTACTTC
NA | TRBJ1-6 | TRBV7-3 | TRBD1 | CASSLQGAYSPLHF | TGTGCCAGCAGCTTACAGGGGGCTTATTCACCCCTCCACTTT
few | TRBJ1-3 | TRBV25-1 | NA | CASSPLAEGNTIYF | TGTGCCAGCTCACCACTAGCAGAAGGAAACACCATATATTTT
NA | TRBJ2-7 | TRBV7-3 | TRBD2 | CASSPGTSGRSPYEQYF | TGTGCCAGCAGCCCGGGGACTAGCGGGAGGAGCCCCTACGAGCAGTACTTC
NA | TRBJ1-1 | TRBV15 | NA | CATSRDRWGSGTEAFF | TGTGCCACCAGCAGAGATAGGTGGGGGTCGGGCACTGAAGCTTTCTTT
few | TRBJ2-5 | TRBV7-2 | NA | CASSSSQRETQYF | TGTGCCAGCAGCTCCTCACAGCGAGAGACCCAGTACTTC
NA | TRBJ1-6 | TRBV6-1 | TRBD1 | CASTTRDREGSPLHF | TGTGCCAGCACCACCCGGGACAGGGAAGGTTCACCCCTCCACTTT
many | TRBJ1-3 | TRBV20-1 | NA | CSAEEGNTIYF | TGCAGTGCAGAGGAAGGAAACACCATATATTTT
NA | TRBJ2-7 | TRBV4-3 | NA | CASSHGTSGGYEQYF | TGCGCCAGCAGCCATGGGACCTCTGGTGGGTACGAGCAGTACTTC
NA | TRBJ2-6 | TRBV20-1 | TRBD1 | CSAIQGSFGANVLTF | TGCAGTGCTATACAGGGGTCCTTTGGGGCCAACGTCCTGACTTTC
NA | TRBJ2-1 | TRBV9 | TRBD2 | CASSPRTSGLYNEQFF | TGTGCCAGCAGCCCCCGGACTAGCGGTTTGTACAATGAGCAGTTCTTC
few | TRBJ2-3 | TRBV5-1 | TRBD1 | CASSLTGQGVADTQYF | TGCGCCAGCAGCTTGACGGGACAGGGTGTTGCAGATACGCAGTATTTT
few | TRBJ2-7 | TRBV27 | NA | CASSLSALYEQYF | TGTGCCAGCAGTTTATCAGCCCTCTACGAGCAGTACTTC
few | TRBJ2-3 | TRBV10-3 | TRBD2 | CAISRGDEADTQYF | TGTGCCATCAGTCGGGGGGATGAGGCAGATACGCAGTATTTT
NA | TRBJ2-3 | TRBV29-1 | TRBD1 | CSGYTRTGDTQYF | TGCAGCGGTTATACTCGGACAGGAGATACGCAGTATTTT
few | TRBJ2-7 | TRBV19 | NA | CATRRGGSYEQYF | TGTGCCACCCGCCGAGGGGGAAGCTACGAGCAGTACTTC
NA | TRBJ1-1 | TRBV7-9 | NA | CASSLEIGEAFF | TGTGCCAGCAGCTTAGAGATAGGGGAAGCTTTCTTT
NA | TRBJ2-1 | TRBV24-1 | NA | CATSAADSYNEQFF | TGTGCCACCAGTGCCGCGGACAGTTACAATGAGCAGTTCTTC
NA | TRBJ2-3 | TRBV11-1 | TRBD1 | CASGSLGTGPDTQYF | TGTGCCAGCGGCTCCTTGGGGACAGGTCCAGATACGCAGTATTTT
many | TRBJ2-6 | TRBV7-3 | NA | CASGGGTAFSGANVLTF | TGTGCCAGCGGGGGGGGGACAGCGTTCTCTGGGGCCAACGTCCTGACTTTC
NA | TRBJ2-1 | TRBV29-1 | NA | CSLTHASNNEQFF | TGCAGCTTAACGCACGCTAGTAACAATGAGCAGTTCTTC
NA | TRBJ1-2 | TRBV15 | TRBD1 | CATSRDGFDDRGANGGYTF | TGTGCCACCAGCAGAGATGGCTTCGATGACAGGGGCGCAAATGGCGGCTACACCTTC
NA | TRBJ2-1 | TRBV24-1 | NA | CATSDLYREGQFF | TGTGCCACCAGTGATTTGTATAGGGAAGGGCAGTTCTTC
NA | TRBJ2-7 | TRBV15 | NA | CATSRDKEATGSRHVEQYF | TGTGCCACCAGCAGAGATAAGGAGGCGACAGGCTCCCGACATGTGGAGCAGTACTTC
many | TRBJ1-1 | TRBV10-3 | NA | CAISEEGGVGLAEAFF | TGTGCCATCTCCGAGGAGGGAGGGGTAGGTTTAGCTGAAGCTTTCTTT
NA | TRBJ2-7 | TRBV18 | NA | CASSPLAGIDYEQYF | TGTGCCAGCTCACCACTGGCGGGAATAGACTACGAGCAGTACTTC
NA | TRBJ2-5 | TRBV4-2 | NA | CASSLRQLQETQYF | TGTGCCAGCAGCCTTAGACAGTTACAAGAGACCCAGTACTTC
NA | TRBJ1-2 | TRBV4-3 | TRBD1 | CASSQDQGGAIYTF | TGCGCCAGCAGCCAAGATCAGGGGGGAGCGATTTACACCTTC
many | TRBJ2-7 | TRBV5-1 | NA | CASSLVEGAWDEQYF | TGCGCCAGCAGCTTGGTGGAGGGGGCCTGGGACGAGCAGTACTTC
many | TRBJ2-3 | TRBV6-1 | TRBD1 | CARSTGQSTDTQYF | TGTGCCAGATCCACGGGACAGAGCACAGATACGCAGTATTTT
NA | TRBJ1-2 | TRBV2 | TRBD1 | CASSLGQINYGYTF | TGTGCCAGCAGCTTGGGACAGATTAACTATGGCTACACCTTC
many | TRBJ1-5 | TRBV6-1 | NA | CASRESTGFDQPQHF | TGTGCCAGCAGGGAAAGTACAGGGTTCGATCAGCCCCAGCATTTT
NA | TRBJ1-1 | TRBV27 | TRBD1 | CASRQGAEGRNTEAFF | TGTGCCAGCAGGCAGGGGGCCGAGGGGCGAAACACTGAAGCTTTCTTT
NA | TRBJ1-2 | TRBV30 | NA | CAWRKEGGYTF | TGTGCCTGGAGGAAGGAAGGTGGCTACACCTTC
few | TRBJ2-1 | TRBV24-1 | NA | CATSDLFREEQFF | TGTGCCACCAGTGATCTATTCAGGGAGGAGCAGTTCTTC